This T cell receptor beta chain was obtained from a study of TIL therapy for anti-PD-1-resistant metastatic lung cancer. About the research overall: Most patients had lung adenocarcinoma; several tumors were EGFR-mutant, two ALK-rearranged; half smoked currently or formerly.

Study-level findings and limits: TIL cultures after expansion showed higher clonality and lower diversity than baseline tumor (median around 5.9% vs 31%).

With respect to this clone: Its specificity is not known.

The time point is: pre-treatment sample, taken before nivolumab and TIL therapy. Most excised metastases sampled were pleural nodules or supraclavicular lymph nodes. Adults with stage 4 NSCLC were enrolled in a phase I trial. This was the immunoSEQ v3 assay. This table comes from immunoSEQ multiplex PCR, and its TCRdb copy is limited to in-frame clones, with some not included. Among tens of thousands of clones listed, roughly 70% were seen once. The sequence was collected from a person aged 25-80 years with non-small cell lung cancer. The material sequenced was tumor tissue, taken at baseline.

CDR3 protein: CASSPENYNSPLHF. The DNA of the CDR3 is TGTGCCAGCTCACCGGAAAACTATAATTCACCCCTCCACTTT. V gene TRBV18 combines with J gene TRBJ1-6; D remains unclear. V gave up 3 bases and J gave up 3 bases, with 6 bases separating them. The CDR3 spans 14 residues. Looked up from germline, CDR1 is KGHSH and CDR2 is LQKENI.